Presented here are 9 T cell receptor beta chains from one specimen sequenced in a study of kidney transplant recipient with SARS-CoV-2 infection. TCRdb independently ran MiXCR on the reads; one entry per CDR3 protein. The sample lists fewer than 250,000 distinct CDR3 sequences, more than 25% occurring once. The sequencing used a blood sample, collected at baseline and between days 110 and 120 from a kidney transplant recipient. The receptors here all came from a male patient in his thirties who had COVID-19 and was a kidney transplant recipient. T cells may partly derive from the graft donor.

Notes on this clonotype: This clone may be a read error of a much larger clone one base away. The V call is TRBV6-2 or TRBV6-3, the J call TRBJ2-3; D is possibly TRBD1 or TRBD2 (5 bases each). Trimming pared 4 bases from V and 4 bases from J, leaving 18 bases between. The germline gives CDR1 MNHEY, CDR2 SVGEGT. The CDR3 runs 16 residues. Here the CDR3 reads CASSFRDLVFADTQYF. CDR3 DNA sequence: TGTGCCAGCAGTTTCCGGGACCTAGTATTCGCAGATACGCAGTATTTT.

This clonotype was found many times. The chain combines TRBV4-3 with TRBJ1-1, with a weak D call TRBD1 (6 bases). CDR1 is LGHNA and CDR2 is YSLEER in the germline V gene. CDR3 length: 17 residues. Trimming took off 0 bases at V and 0 bases at J, with 14 bases between the two ends. DNA for the CDR3: TGCGCCAGCAGCCAAGATTGGGCAGGGGCCGTGAACACTGAAGCTTTCTTT. Protein product: CASSQDWAGAVNTEAFF.

This clonotype came up many times. In nucleotides, the CDR3 is TGTGCCAGCAGTGGCTTATTCAAGACCCAGTACTTC. Residues: CASSGLFKTQYF. The J gene is TRBJ2-5, the V gene TRBV2; unclear D gene. CDR3 length equals 12 residues. Trimming cost V 4 bases and J 6 bases, with 9 bases left between them. Germline values: CDR1 SNHLY, CDR2 FYNNEI.

This clonotype has ten or more counts. CDR3 sequence reads: CASSNRYTSRKTYGYTF. The CDR3 region has the DNA TGCGCCAGCAGTAATAGATACACTTCTAGAAAGACCTATGGCTACACCTTC. The chain couples TRBV10-2 to TRBJ1-2; D unclear. Trimming took 5 bases from V and 4 from J, leaving 23 bases between them. The CDR3 runs 17 residues. The germline V gene encodes CDR1 WSHSY and CDR2 SAAADI.

A note on this clonotype: A much bigger clone sits one base away, suggesting this may be a read error. V is TRBV6-1 and J is TRBJ1-2; the D is unclear. CDR3 size: 17 residues. CDR1 and CDR2 from the germline V gene are MNHNS and SASEGT. CDR3 in DNA: TGTGCCAGCAGTGTCACAAGGGAATGTAGAAAGACCTATGGCAACACCTTC. Translated: CASSVTRECRKTYGNTF.

The chain's CDR3 is CASSQDRVSYNEQFF. CDR3 DNA: TGTGCCAGCAGCCAAGATAGGGTGTCCTACAATGAGCAGTTCTTC. V usage is TRBV14 and J usage is TRBJ2-1; D unresolved. The V and J ends lost 0 bases and 1 base respectively, with 7 bases between them. Germline CDR1 SGHDN, CDR2 FVKESK. This CDR3 has 15 residues.

This chain connects TRBV7-9 to TRBJ2-3; TRBD2 matches 7 bases. The CDR3 runs 18 residues. Germline CDR1 and CDR2: SEHNR and FQNEAQ (reference sequence). Trimming took 3 bases from V and 5 from J; bases not matched to a gene: 17. The CDR3 spells CASSLGGGSRRVVDTQYF. The CDR3 nucleotides are TGTGCCAGCAGCTTGGGTGGCGGGAGCAGGAGAGTGGTAGATACGCAGTATTTT. Supplemented by reference TRBV7-9 and TRBJ2-3, the full variable domain reads DTGVSQNPRHKITKRGQNVTFRCDPISEHNRLYWYRQTLGQGPEFLTYFQNEAQLEKSRLLSDRFSAERPKGSFSTLEIQRTEQGDSAMYLCASSLGGGSRRVVDTQYFGPGTRLTVL.

This clonotype turned up a few times. This rearrangement joins TRBV19 to TRBJ2-1; 9 nucleotides align to TRBD1. Germline CDR1 reads LNHDA; CDR2 reads SQIVND (reference sequence). The V and J ends lost 4 bases and 6 bases, in that order; junction bases with no gene match: 4. The CDR3 sequence is 14 residues long. The CDR3 region has the DNA TGTGCCAGTAGTAGAGGACAGGGGTTCAATGAGCAGTTCTTC. It specifies CASSRGQGFNEQFF.

This clonotype was found a few times. The rearrangement links TRBV7-7 to TRBJ2-7; 8 nucleotides line up with TRBD1. Germline loops: CDR1 SSHAT, CDR2 FNYEAQ (reference sequence). This CDR3 region has 20 residues. J was trimmed by 2 bases and V by 4 bases; bases with no gene match: 22. The DNA of the CDR3 is TGTGCCAGCAGCTCGGACAGGGATGGGCCCCCGCCTGTCAGCACCTACGAGCAGTACTTC. Protein product: CASSSDRDGPPPVSTYEQYF.